This T cell receptor beta chain was sequenced in a study of post-analysis software for immune sequencing data. At the level of the study: Patients had relapsing-remitting, secondary progressive or progressive-relapsing multiple sclerosis; some lacked subtype. Study-wide findings and caveats: Among multiple sclerosis patients, normalized Chao1 diversity was significantly below that of controls. Five TRBV segments, including TRBV5-6, TRBV5-1 and TRBV20-1, were more frequent in patients than controls. Samples sharing a preparation batch grouped tightly together when assessed by F measure.

CDR3 length equals 14 residues. Germline assignment: CDR1 MNHNY and CDR2 SVGAGI (reference sequence). V was cut by 0 bases and J by 5 bases, with 10 bases left in between. Of note for this clonotype: The antigen remains unidentified.

Every TCR beta cDNA library bore unique molecular identifiers. Researchers reported 520,000 or so cDNA molecules coming from approximately 0.91 to 9.4 million T cells. MiXCR, applied by TCRdb to the PCR reads, yields one record per CDR3 protein. The data contain roughly 800,000 distinct CDR3 sequences, around 53% of them singletons. Material for sequencing was blood. The clonotype originates from a girl between 10 and 17 years old with multiple sclerosis. J is TRBJ1-2 and V is TRBV6-6, with TRBD1 as a possible D gene (5 bases). CDR3 loop: CASSYSAGKYGYTF. DNA of the CDR3: TGTGCCAGCAGTTACTCTGCAGGGAAATATGGCTACACCTTC.